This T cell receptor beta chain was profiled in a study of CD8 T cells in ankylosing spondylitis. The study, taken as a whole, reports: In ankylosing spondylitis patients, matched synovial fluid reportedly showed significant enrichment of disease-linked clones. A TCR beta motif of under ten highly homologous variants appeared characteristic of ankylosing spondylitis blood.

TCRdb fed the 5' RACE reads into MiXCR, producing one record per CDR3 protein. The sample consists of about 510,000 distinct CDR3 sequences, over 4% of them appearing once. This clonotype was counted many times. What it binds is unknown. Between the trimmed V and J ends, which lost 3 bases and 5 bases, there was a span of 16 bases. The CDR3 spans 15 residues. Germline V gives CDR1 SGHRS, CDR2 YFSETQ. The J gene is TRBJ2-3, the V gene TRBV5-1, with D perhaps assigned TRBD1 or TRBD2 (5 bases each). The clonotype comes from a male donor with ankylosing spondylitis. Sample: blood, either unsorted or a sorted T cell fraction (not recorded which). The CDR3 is CASSSTGTPGDTQYF. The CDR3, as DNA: TGCGCCAGCAGCTCAACCGGGACGCCCGGAGATACGCAGTATTTT.